This TCR beta chain was captured in a study of blood T cell repertoires in COVID-19. Under the authors' procedure: Estimation of nucleated cell counts relied on the amplification of reference gene primers. Repertoires were generated with immunoSEQ multiplex PCR, while TCRdb's copy carries only in-frame clones and drops some. The V and J calls and clone size come from that table; D and trimming were worked out from the DNA. The data contain tens of thousands of clones, approximately 78% of them singletons. CDR1 LGHDT and CDR2 YNNKEL come from the germline V gene (reference sequence). The CDR3 length is 13 residues. With 2 bases removed from V and 5 bases from J, the gap between germline ends came to 9 bases.

The sequenced material came from peripheral blood. The chain is built from TRBV3-1 (or the pseudogene TRBV3-2) and TRBJ1-1, with D unresolved. This clonotype originated in a man older than 75 with acute or convalescent COVID-19. DNA of the CDR3: TGTGCCAGCAGCCAATTAATTCGGACTGAAGCTTTCTTT. This sequence encodes CASSQLIRTEAFF.